The text below deals with one TCR beta chain. Its antigen is as yet unknown. This CDR3 has 14 amino acids. V gave up 2 bases and J gave up 7 bases, with 14 bases separating them. Per germline, CDR1 LNHDA and CDR2 SQIVND (reference sequence). The data belong to a study of cytomegalovirus exposure and HLA in healthy donors. Primers included in the PCR were 60 Vbeta and 13 Jbeta primers. Data came from immunoSEQ multiplex PCR; TCRdb stores just in-frame clones and leaves some out. The sample holds 90,000 to 150,000 clones, 6.5% to 9.5% seen once. The study, taken as a whole, reports: Donors were assumed by presence/absence analyses to have roughly uniform sequencing depth. Later on, analysis showed that most CMV-associated TCR beta chains appeared to be HLA-restricted. V- and J-gene trimming in TCR beta was tied to a missense DCLRE1C variant by an analysis performed later.

Donors in the study were healthy people who gave bone marrow. The specimen sequenced was PBMCs. The chain uses TRBV19 and TRBJ1-2; D is ambiguous. This sequence originates from a woman aged 40 to 49 in good health and CMV-seropositive. Here the CDR3 reads CASSISGMSGGYTF. CDR3 in DNA: TGTGCCAGTAGTATATCCGGAATGTCGGGTGGCTACACCTTC.